This passage covers 27 T cell receptor beta chains from one sample sequenced in a study of blood T cell repertoires in COVID-19. Data came from immunoSEQ multiplex PCR; TCRdb stores just in-frame clones and leaves some out. The sample shows about 150,000 clones, around 86% of them seen only once. The specimen sequenced was peripheral blood. The receptor source for this set is a man aged 65-85 years with acute or convalescent COVID-19.

V usage is TRBV7-2 and J usage is TRBJ2-7; D possibly corresponds to TRBD2 (6 bases). This CDR3 spans 14 amino acids. The germline V gene has CDR1 SGHTA and CDR2 FQGNSA. V was clipped by 5 bases and J by 0 bases, with 11 bases between them. CDR3 bases: TGTGCCAGCAGCCGGGACTCTAACTCCTACGAGCAGTACTTC. Translating it yields CASSRDSNSYEQYF.

This clone occurred once. This chain links TRBV19 with TRBJ2-7; 7 nucleotides line up with TRBD2. The CDR3 has 17 amino acids. From germline, CDR1 is LNHDA and CDR2 SQIVND (reference sequence). The V gene end was trimmed by 3 bases and the J gene end by 5 bases; junction bases not matched to a gene: 16. The CDR3 protein is CASSIRLAARQGDEQYF. The CDR3 region has the DNA TGTGCCAGTAGTATTCGACTAGCAGCACGGCAAGGGGACGAGCAGTACTTC.

V gene TRBV18 combines with J gene TRBJ2-3, with 8 positions matching TRBD1. CDR3 length: 15 residues. Germline V gives CDR1 KGHSH, CDR2 LQKENI. V shed 1 base and J 3 bases; nucleotides not matched to a gene: 3. CDR3 loop: CASSPLRQGTDTQYF. The DNA for the CDR3 is TGTGCCAGCTCACCACTCCGACAGGGGACAGATACGCAGTATTTT.

The chain combines TRBV7-2 with TRBJ2-1, with a tentative D call TRBD2 (6 bases). CDR1 SGHTA and CDR2 FQGNSA come from the germline V gene. The CDR3 runs 12 residues. Trimming pared 5 bases from V and 6 bases from J, leaving 8 bases between. The CDR3 spells CASSRDFNEQFF. CDR3 nucleotide sequence: TGTGCCAGCAGCAGGGACTTCAATGAGCAGTTCTTC.

J is TRBJ1-5 and V is TRBV7-8, with 7 bases identical to TRBD1. The germline V gene encodes CDR1 SGHVS and CDR2 FQNEAQ. V lost 5 bases and J lost 0; bases outside the gene matches: 4. This CDR3 comprises 15 residues. The CDR3 loop is CASSQGQTSNQPQHF. The CDR3 nucleotides read TGTGCCAGCAGCCAGGGACAGACTAGCAATCAGCCCCAGCATTTT.

This chain joins TRBV6-6 and TRBJ2-7; TRBD2 agrees at 9 bases. Trimming at V came to 2 bases and at J to 0 bases, leaving 5 bases not matched to a gene. Germline V gene data show CDR1 as MNHNY and CDR2 as SVGAGI (reference sequence). The CDR3 is 16 residues long. CDR3: CASSYPTSGISYEQYF. The CDR3 nucleotides read TGTGCCAGCAGTTACCCGACTAGCGGTATCTCCTACGAGCAGTACTTC.

This chain joins TRBV4-2 and TRBJ2-3; possibly TRBD2 for D (6 bases). Germline loops: CDR1 LGHNA, CDR2 YNFKEQ. V was trimmed by 0 bases and J by 5 bases, leaving 15 bases between them. The CDR3 spans 16 residues. The CDR3 DNA reads as TGTGCCAGCAGCCAAGAAAGAGCGGGTGCAATAGATACGCAGTATTTT. This sequence encodes CASSQERAGAIDTQYF.

This chain joins TRBV6-1 and TRBJ2-5; 10 bases map to TRBD2. This CDR3 has 14 residues. Germline V gene data show CDR1 as MNHNS and CDR2 as SASEGT. Losses at the gene ends were 3 bases for V and 5 bases for J; bases not matched to a gene: 3. The chain's CDR3 is CASSDGTSVETQYF. CDR3 DNA sequence: TGTGCCAGCAGTGACGGGACTAGCGTTGAGACCCAGTACTTC.

The gene calls are TRBV18 and TRBJ1-1; D perhaps matches TRBD1 (6 bases). Germline assignment: CDR1 KGHSH and CDR2 LQKENI. With 3 bases removed from V and 2 bases from J, the gap between germline ends came to 13 bases. This CDR3 is built from 15 residues. CDR3: CASSPQGLANTEAFF. The CDR3 nucleotides read TGTGCCAGCTCACCTCAGGGGTTGGCCAACACTGAAGCTTTCTTT.

V gene TRBV4-2 combines with J gene TRBJ2-7; D not resolved. The CDR3 spans 15 residues. Germline values: CDR1 LGHNA, CDR2 YNFKEQ. V shed 1 base and J shed 4 bases, with 14 bases lying between them. CDR3 sequence reads: CASSQVAVLSYEQYF. The CDR3 DNA sequence: TGTGCCAGCAGCCAAGTGGCGGTTCTCTCTTACGAGCAGTACTTC.

The chain couples TRBV28 to TRBJ2-3; 7 nucleotides agree with TRBD2. This CDR3 has 13 amino acids. The V segment lost 10 bases and the J segment 5 bases; nucleotides outside the gene matches: 9. Germline V gene lookup returns CDR1 MDHEN and CDR2 SYDVKM. CDR3: CAIQAGWGDTQYF. Written as DNA, the CDR3 is TGTGCCATCCAAGCGGGATGGGGAGATACGCAGTATTTT.

This chain links TRBV6-1 with TRBJ1-2; TRBD1 might be the D (5 bases). CDR1 is MNHNS and CDR2 is SASEGT in the germline V gene. With 2 bases removed from V and 4 bases from J, the gap between germline ends came to 14 bases. There are 15 residues in the CDR3. The CDR3 nucleotides are TGTGCCAGCAGTGAATGGGGGGGTAGGAGCTATGGCTACACCTTC. Protein sequence: CASSEWGGRSYGYTF.

This rearrangement joins TRBV7-9 to TRBJ1-1; D is uncertain. The CDR3 has 17 amino acids. Germline loops: CDR1 SEHNR, CDR2 FQNEAQ (reference sequence). Trimming cost V 2 bases and J 0 bases, with 16 bases left between them. The CDR3 loop reads CASSLRGNVHLNTEAFF. The DNA for the CDR3 is TGTGCCAGCAGCTTACGGGGAAACGTACACCTGAACACTGAAGCTTTCTTT.

This clone was counted only a few times. J is TRBJ2-1 and V is TRBV11-3, with unresolved D. CDR3 size: 15 residues. CDR1 and CDR2 (germline): SGHNT, YENEEA. V was cut by 1 base and J by 0 bases, with 7 bases left in between. The CDR3 coding sequence is TGTGCCAGCAGCTTAGTCGATAGCTCCTACAATGAGCAGTTCTTC. Amino acids: CASSLVDSSYNEQFF.

This clone was seen only a few times. The genes are TRBV5-1 and TRBJ2-7; 10 positions match TRBD1. The CDR3 consists of 13 residues. J lost 6 bases, V lost 4 bases, and 4 bases had no gene match. The V gene's germline CDR1 is SGHRS and CDR2 YFSETQ. As DNA, the CDR3 is TGCGCCAGCAGCCCCGGGACAGGGGTCGAGCAGTACTTC. It translates to CASSPGTGVEQYF.

This clone appeared a single time. The chain is built from TRBV5-4 and TRBJ1-1, with 11 bases lining up with TRBD1. The CDR3 is 15 amino acids. Losses at the gene ends were 4 bases for V and 3 bases for J; bases not matched to a gene: 5. In germline, CDR1 is SGHNT, CDR2 YYREEE (reference sequence). CDR3 amino acids: CASSGTGGYYTEAFF. CDR3 nucleotide sequence: TGTGCCAGCAGCGGGACAGGGGGATATTACACTGAAGCTTTCTTT.

This chain uses TRBV4-1 with TRBJ2-3; 7 nucleotides match TRBD2. There are 17 residues in the CDR3. Germline trimming cut 0 bases from V and 7 bases from J; bases unmatched to any gene: 13. Germline CDR1 MGHRA, CDR2 YSYEKL. CDR3 in DNA: TGCGCCAGCAGCCAAGACCCTCCTCGGGGGGTTGTAAATACGCAGTATTTT. This encodes CASSQDPPRGVVNTQYF.

V and J are TRBV19 and TRBJ1-1; 8 nucleotides align to TRBD1. Germline lookup yields CDR1 LNHDA and CDR2 SQIVND (reference sequence). The CDR3 covers 15 residues. V shed 6 bases and J 0 bases; nucleotides not matched to a gene: 6. The CDR3 DNA is TGTGCCAGTAGAAGAGGCAGGGGGCTGAACACTGAAGCTTTCTTT. Translated: CASRRGRGLNTEAFF.

The chain joins TRBV19 to TRBJ2-7, with 7 bases lining up with TRBD1. This CDR3 has 15 residues. Germline CDR1 is LNHDA and CDR2 is SQIVND (reference sequence). V gave up 0 bases and J gave up 2 bases; unmatched junction bases: 4. CDR3 in DNA: TGTGCCAGTAGTATAGAGGGACAGCCGACCTACGAGCAGTACTTC. Translation gives CASSIEGQPTYEQYF.

V usage is TRBV19 and J usage is TRBJ2-2; weak D call: TRBD1 (6 bases). CDR3 size: 14 residues. Germline values: CDR1 LNHDA, CDR2 SQIVND (reference sequence). Trimming pared 10 bases from V and 6 bases from J, leaving 18 bases between. CDR3 in DNA: TGTGCCACCCATGCGACAGGTATCCCCGGGGAGCTGTTTTTT. This translates into CATHATGIPGELFF.

The gene calls are TRBV19 and TRBJ2-2; 8 bases map to TRBD1. The CDR3 is 16 amino acids. With 1 base clipped from V and 3 bases from J, the junction kept 4 bases outside the gene matches. Germline CDR1 is LNHDA and CDR2 is SQIVND (reference sequence). The CDR3 is CASSIGTGGYTGELFF. The CDR3 DNA reads TGTGCCAGTAGTATAGGAACAGGGGGATACACCGGGGAGCTGTTTTTT.

J is TRBJ1-6 and V is TRBV6-6; 7 bases align to TRBD1. V was pared by 7 bases and J by 4 bases, with 7 bases of the junction left unmatched. The CDR3 runs 15 residues. Germline values: CDR1 MNHNY, CDR2 SVGAGI (reference sequence). The CDR3 region is CASTLEGQYNSPLHF. The CDR3 coding sequence is TGTGCCAGCACATTAGAGGGACAGTATAATTCACCCCTCCACTTT.

V and J are TRBV19 and TRBJ2-2, with 7 positions matching TRBD1. The CDR3 spans 15 residues. CDR1 is LNHDA, CDR2 SQIVND, per germline (reference sequence). Trimming cost V 5 bases and J 3 bases; bases outside gene matches: 6. The CDR3 loop reads CASSATGVDTGELFF. DNA of the CDR3: TGTGCCAGTAGTGCTACAGGGGTGGACACCGGGGAGCTGTTTTTT.

The chain joins TRBV7-8 to TRBJ1-4; 7 bases match TRBD1. V shed 5 bases and J 5 bases; nucleotides not matched to a gene: 8. Germline V lookup: CDR1 SGHVS, CDR2 FQNEAQ. This CDR3 contains 15 residues. The CDR3 loop reads CASSPDRARNEKLFF. DNA of the CDR3: TGTGCCAGCAGCCCAGACAGGGCGAGGAATGAAAAACTGTTTTTT.

CDR3 in DNA: TGTGCCAGCAGCTTTTTACAGGGGCCTACGAACACTGAAGCTTTCTTT. Translating it yields CASSFLQGPTNTEAFF. V and J are TRBV11-1 and TRBJ1-1, with TRBD1 identical over 7 bases. Trimming took 3 bases from V and 1 from J; bases not matched to a gene: 8. The germline V gene has CDR1 SGHAT and CDR2 FQDESV (reference sequence). The CDR3 loop spans 16 amino acids. The variable domain in full, with the rest retrieved from reference TRBV11-1 and TRBJ1-1, is EAEVAQSPRYKITEKSQAVAFWCDPISGHATLYWYRQILGQGPELLVQFQDESVVDDSQLPKDRFSAERLKGVDSTLKIQPAELGDSAMYLCASSFLQGPTNTEAFFGQGTRLTVV.

This chain uses TRBV9 with TRBJ2-2, with D perhaps TRBD1 (6 bases). The germline V gene has CDR1 SGDLS and CDR2 YYNGEE. The germline V and J ends were trimmed by 3 bases and 3 bases, with 12 bases remaining between them. This CDR3 region has 15 residues. For the CDR3, the DNA is TGTGCCAGCAGCGCAGGGGAGAGACACACCGGGGAGCTGTTTTTT. Its translation: CASSAGERHTGELFF. Full variable domain (rest looked up from reference TRBV9 and TRBJ2-2): DSGVTQTPKHLITATGQRVTLRCSPRSGDLSVYWYQQSLDQGLQFLIQYYNGEERAKGNILERFSAQQFPDLHSELNLSSLELGDSALYFCASSAGERHTGELFFGEGSRLTVL.

The chain is built from TRBV14 and TRBJ2-4; D is uncertain. From germline, CDR1 is SGHDN and CDR2 FVKESK. Trimming cost V 4 bases and J 3 bases, with 13 bases left between them. The CDR3 totals 15 residues. CDR3 sequence: CASSRQERGKNIQYF. The CDR3 DNA reads as TGTGCCAGCAGCCGCCAAGAACGAGGCAAAAACATTCAGTACTTC.